One sample yielded the 20 T cell receptor beta chains listed below, sequenced in a study of tumor-infiltrating lymphocytes in oesophageal squamous cell carcinoma. MiXCR, run by TCRdb on the PCR reads, gives a single entry per CDR3 protein. In the table there are about 12,000 distinct CDR3 sequences, under 65% of which are singletons. The sequencing input was esophageal tumor tissue. All receptors derive from a female donor with esophageal squamous cell carcinoma.

To note about this clonotype: In this CDR3 the conserved last residue, phenylalanine or tryptophan, is missing, so a read error is likely. This sequence joins TRBV28 and TRBJ2-1; 9 nucleotides align to TRBD2. Germline CDR1 MDHEN, CDR2 SYDVKM. CDR3 size: 16 residues. The CDR3 DNA reads TGTGCCAGCAGGTACGCCGGGACTAGCAGCTACAATAAGCAGTTCTTA. Its translation: CASRYAGTSSYNKQFL.

This clonotype is medium-sized by share. This sequence joins TRBV6-1 and TRBJ2-1; 11 positions match TRBD2. From germline, CDR1 is MNHNS and CDR2 SASEGT. V shed 10 bases, J shed 4 bases, and the junction held 9 bases outside the gene matches. The CDR3 length is 15 residues. The CDR3 coding sequence is TGTGCCAACTCCCAGGGACTAGCGGATTACAATGAGCAGTTCTTC. Translating it yields CANSQGLADYNEQFF.

This clonotype was counted many times. The chain uses TRBV10-1 and TRBJ1-2, with 7 nucleotides matching TRBD1. Germline CDR1 WNHNN, CDR2 SYGVQD (reference sequence). Trimming at V came to 5 bases and at J to 4 bases, leaving 4 bases not matched to a gene. CDR3 length: 13 amino acids. As DNA, the CDR3 is TGCGCCAGCAGTTTCGACAGGGCCTATGGCTACACCTTC. Its protein is CASSFDRAYGYTF.

This rearrangement joins TRBV5-6 to TRBJ1-4; a weak D match, TRBD1 (5 bases). Trimming took 4 bases from V and 7 from J, leaving 14 bases between them. Germline CDR1 is SGHDT and CDR2 is YYEEEE. The CDR3 totals 14 residues. The CDR3 region has the DNA TGTGCCAGCAGCGGGGACCTGGGGGTTGAAAAACTGTTTTTT. Its translation: CASSGDLGVEKLFF.

In this sample, this clonotype is medium-sized. The chain is built from TRBV7-6 and TRBJ1-6; no clear D gene. The CDR3 totals 15 residues. The germline V and J ends were trimmed by 1 base and 8 bases, with 12 bases remaining between them. Germline CDR1 SGHVS, CDR2 FNYEAQ. The CDR3 coding sequence is TGTGCCAGCAGCTTAGGCTCAGGAGGGTATTCACCCCTCCACTTT. This encodes CASSLGSGGYSPLHF.

Concerning this clonotype: One end of the junction varies from germline; a read error may be responsible. The chain uses TRBV7-4 and TRBJ2-7; the D gene is possibly TRBD1 (6 bases). From germline, CDR1 is SGHVT and CDR2 SQSDAQ. The CDR3 loop spans 17 amino acids. As DNA, the CDR3 is TGTGCCAACAGCTTCCAGGGGACCGGGAACAGTAATTCACCCCTCCACTTC. As protein: CANSFQGTGNSNSPLHF.

The chain recombines TRBV7-3 with TRBJ1-1, with 11 bases identical to TRBD1. V gave up 5 bases and J gave up 1 base; unmatched junction bases: 9. Per germline, CDR1 SGHTA and CDR2 FQGTGA. The CDR3 contains 17 residues. The CDR3 DNA reads TGTGCCAGCAGCAAGGGACAGGGGGGTGCACGGAACACTGAAGCTTTCTTT. Amino acids: CASSKGQGGARNTEAFF.

J is TRBJ2-5 and V is TRBV28, with 10 bases aligning to TRBD1. The J call is uncertain, as TRBJ1-2 better fits the DNA end. Per the germline V gene, CDR1 is MDHEN and CDR2 is SYDVKM. The CDR3 is 15 residues long. This CDR3 is CASSLLVGQGHGYTF. In nucleotides, the CDR3 is TGTGCCAGCAGTTTATTGGTGGGACAGGGGCACGGCTACACCTTC.

The chain carries TRBV18 and TRBJ2-7; D uncertain. The germline V and J ends were trimmed by 0 bases and 0 bases, with 6 bases remaining between them. The CDR3 covers 14 residues. Germline CDR1 KGHSH, CDR2 LQKENI. CDR3 region: CASSPPPGSYEQYF. The CDR3 DNA reads TGTGCCAGCTCACCACCTCCGGGCTCCTACGAGCAGTACTTC.

This clonotype showed up many times. V usage is TRBV20-1 and J usage is TRBJ2-5; 8 nucleotides match TRBD2. Trimming removed 5 bases from V and 2 bases from J; junction bases left unmatched: 7. CDR3 length equals 14 residues. Germline V lookup: CDR1 DFQATT, CDR2 SNEGSKA (reference sequence). CDR3 region: CSAPPGGPQETQYF. In nucleotides, the CDR3 is TGCAGTGCTCCACCGGGAGGGCCTCAAGAGACCCAGTACTTC.

The chain uses TRBV7-4 and TRBJ2-7; D might be TRBD2 (7 bases). Germline CDR1 is SGHVT and CDR2 is SQSDAQ. The CDR3 loop spans 14 amino acids. Between the trimmed V and J ends, which lost 7 bases and 6 bases, there was a span of 19 bases. The CDR3, as DNA: TGTGCCAGCATCCAAGGGGGGGTGAGTGCCGAGCAGTACTTC. It yields the protein CASIQGGVSAEQYF.

Only a few counts were recorded for this clonotype. The chain carries TRBV7-2 and TRBJ2-1, with TRBD1 matching over 9 bases. V trimming: 7 bases; J trimming: 5 bases; junction bases outside the gene matches: 9. The germline V gene encodes CDR1 SGHTA and CDR2 FQGNSA. There are 15 residues in the CDR3. CDR3 region: CASMPGTGRHNEQFF. Written as DNA, the CDR3 is TGTGCCAGCATGCCAGGGACAGGGCGCCACAATGAGCAGTTCTTC.

V and J are TRBV11-3 and TRBJ2-1, with D possibly being TRBD2 (5 bases). The J call could be wrong; TRBJ2-7 is a better fit for the DNA end. The CDR3 is 13 amino acids. Germline V gene sequence: CDR1 SGHNT, CDR2 YENEEA. The CDR3 protein is CASSSSGLYEQYF. The CDR3 nucleotides are TGTGCCAGCAGCTCGAGCGGTCTTTACGAGCAGTACTTC.

This clonotype was recorded once. Because the CDR3's place on the DNA is in doubt, the DNA is left out and the CDR3 is given as listed by TCRdb. This chain joins TRBV7-5 and TRBJ2-6; the D call in the table, TRBD1, was not verified against the DNA. TRBV7-5 is deemed a pseudogene. The CDR3 is 19 residues long, counting both termini. CDR3 in amino acids: CIFVLVTREGSSGANVLTF.

The chain links TRBV6-8 to TRBJ2-1; 12 bases line up with TRBD1. TRBJ2-5 explains the end of the DNA better; the J call may be wrong. The CDR3 contains 16 residues. The germline gives CDR1 MNHGY, CDR2 SAAAGT. CDR3 residues: CASFSVWDRGRETQYF. DNA for the CDR3: TGTGCCAGCTTCTCTGTATGGGACAGGGGGCGAGAGACCCAGTACTTC.

The chain recombines TRBV7-9 with TRBJ2-2; D is possibly TRBD2 (7 bases). The V and J ends lost 8 bases and 5 bases respectively, with 15 bases between them. The CDR3 has 14 residues. Germline V lookup: CDR1 SEHNR, CDR2 FQNEAQ (reference sequence). The CDR3 reads CASGRGGVTGELFF. Here the CDR3 DNA reads TGTGCCAGCGGGCGCGGGGGCGTAACCGGGGAGCTGTTTTTT.

This clonotype was observed once. V is TRBV5-1 and J is TRBJ2-5; 9 nucleotides line up with TRBD1. V lost 2 bases and J lost 5; bases outside the gene matches: 4. Germline assignment: CDR1 SGHRS and CDR2 YFSETQ. The CDR3 is 14 residues long. The CDR3 coding sequence is TGCGCCAGCAGCTTCGACGGACAGGGGGAGACCCAGTACTTC. This sequence encodes CASSFDGQGETQYF.

The J gene is TRBJ2-7, the V gene TRBV7-2, with D perhaps matching TRBD1 (5 bases). CDR3 size: 15 residues. V was shortened by 1 base and J by 3 bases, with 13 bases between the two germline ends. Germline-derived CDR1 and CDR2 are SGHTA and FQGNSA. The CDR3 is CASSLDSGLIYEQYF. CDR3 coding DNA: TGTGCCAGCAGCTTAGACTCAGGGCTTATCTACGAGCAGTACTTC.

V usage is TRBV12-3 or TRBV12-4 and J usage is TRBJ2-4; tentative D call: TRBD2 (6 bases). V lost 1 base and J lost 3, with 7 bases in between. The CDR3 spans 14 residues. The CDR3 is CASSLGGGKNIQYF. The CDR3 nucleotides read TGTGCCAGCAGTTTAGGGGGAGGCAAAAACATTCAGTACTTC.

V is TRBV28 and J is TRBJ2-7, with 12 bases lining up with TRBD2. V shed 2 bases, J shed 7 bases, and the junction held 15 bases outside the gene matches. In germline, CDR1 is MDHEN, CDR2 SYDVKM. The CDR3 totals 18 residues. The CDR3 here is CASSLGGTSGRHYNEQYF. For the CDR3, the DNA is TGTGCCAGCAGTTTAGGGGGAACTAGCGGGAGGCACTACAATGAGCAGTACTTC.